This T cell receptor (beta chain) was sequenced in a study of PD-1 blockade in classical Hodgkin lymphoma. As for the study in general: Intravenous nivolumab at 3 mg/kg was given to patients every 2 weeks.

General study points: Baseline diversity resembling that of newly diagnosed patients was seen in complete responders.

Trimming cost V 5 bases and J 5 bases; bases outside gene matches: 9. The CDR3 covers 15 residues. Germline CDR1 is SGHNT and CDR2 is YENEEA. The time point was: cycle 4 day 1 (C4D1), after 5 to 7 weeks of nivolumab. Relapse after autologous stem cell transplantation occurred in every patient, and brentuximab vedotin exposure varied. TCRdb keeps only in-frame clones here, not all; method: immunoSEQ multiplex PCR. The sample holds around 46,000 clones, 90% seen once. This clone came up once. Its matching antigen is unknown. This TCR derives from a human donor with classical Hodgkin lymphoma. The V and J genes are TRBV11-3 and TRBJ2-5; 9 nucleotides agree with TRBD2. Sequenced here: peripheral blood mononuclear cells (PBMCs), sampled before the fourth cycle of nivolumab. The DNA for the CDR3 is TGTGCCAGCAGCCCCGTAGCGGGAGTGGGGGAGACCCAGTACTTC. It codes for CASSPVAGVGETQYF.